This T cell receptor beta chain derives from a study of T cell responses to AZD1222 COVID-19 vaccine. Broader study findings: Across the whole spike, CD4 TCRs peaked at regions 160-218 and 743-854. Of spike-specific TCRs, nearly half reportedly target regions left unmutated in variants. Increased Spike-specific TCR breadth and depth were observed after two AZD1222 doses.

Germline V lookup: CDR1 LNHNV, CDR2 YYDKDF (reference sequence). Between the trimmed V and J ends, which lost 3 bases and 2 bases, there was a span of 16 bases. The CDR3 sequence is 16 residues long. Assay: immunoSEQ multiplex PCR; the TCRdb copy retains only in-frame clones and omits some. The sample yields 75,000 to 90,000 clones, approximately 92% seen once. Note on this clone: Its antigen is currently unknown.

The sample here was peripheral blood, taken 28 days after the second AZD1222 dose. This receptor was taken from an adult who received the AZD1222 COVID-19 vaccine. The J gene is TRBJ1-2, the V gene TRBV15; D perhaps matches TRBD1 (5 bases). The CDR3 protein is CATSRGTGRTNYGYTF. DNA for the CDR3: TGTGCCACCAGCAGGGGAACTGGACGGACAAACTATGGCTACACCTTC.